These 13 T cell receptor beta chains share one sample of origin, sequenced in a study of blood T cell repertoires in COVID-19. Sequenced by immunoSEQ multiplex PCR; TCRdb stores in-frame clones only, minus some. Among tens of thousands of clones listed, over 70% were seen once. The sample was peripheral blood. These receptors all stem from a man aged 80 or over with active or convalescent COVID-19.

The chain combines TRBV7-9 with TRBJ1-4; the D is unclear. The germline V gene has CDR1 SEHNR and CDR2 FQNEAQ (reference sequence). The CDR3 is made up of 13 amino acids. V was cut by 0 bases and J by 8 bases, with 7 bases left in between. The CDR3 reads CASSLAGEEKLFF. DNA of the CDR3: TGTGCCAGCAGCTTAGCGGGCGAAGAAAAACTGTTTTTT.

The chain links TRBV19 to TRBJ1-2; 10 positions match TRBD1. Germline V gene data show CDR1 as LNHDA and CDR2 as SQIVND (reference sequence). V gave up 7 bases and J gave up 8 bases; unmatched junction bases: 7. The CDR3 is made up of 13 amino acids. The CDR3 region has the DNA TGTGCCAGTACTAACCGGGACAGGGGCGGCTACACCTTC. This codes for CASTNRDRGGYTF.

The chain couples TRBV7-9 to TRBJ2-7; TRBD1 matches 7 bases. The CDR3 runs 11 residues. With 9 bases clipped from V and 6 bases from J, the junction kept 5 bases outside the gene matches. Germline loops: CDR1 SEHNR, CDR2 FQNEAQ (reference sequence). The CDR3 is CASSTGREQYF. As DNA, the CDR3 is TGTGCCAGTTCGACAGGGCGCGAGCAGTACTTC.

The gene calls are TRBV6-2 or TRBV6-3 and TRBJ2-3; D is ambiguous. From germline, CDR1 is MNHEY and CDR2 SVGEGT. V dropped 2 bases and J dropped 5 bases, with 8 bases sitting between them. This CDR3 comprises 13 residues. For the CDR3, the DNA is TGTGCCAGCAGTTACCGGGTCCTAGATACGCAGTATTTT. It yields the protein CASSYRVLDTQYF.

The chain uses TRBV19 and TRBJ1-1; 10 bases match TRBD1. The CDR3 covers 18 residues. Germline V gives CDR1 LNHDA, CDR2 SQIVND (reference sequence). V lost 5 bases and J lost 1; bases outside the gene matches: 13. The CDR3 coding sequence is TGTGCCAGTAGTCTAATTCCGGGACAGGGGTGGAAGAACACTGAAGCTTTCTTT. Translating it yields CASSLIPGQGWKNTEAFF.

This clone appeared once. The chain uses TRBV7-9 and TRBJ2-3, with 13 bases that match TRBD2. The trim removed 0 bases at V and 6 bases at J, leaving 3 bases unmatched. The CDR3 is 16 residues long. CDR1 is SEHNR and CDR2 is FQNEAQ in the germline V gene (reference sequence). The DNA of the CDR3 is TGTGCCAGCAGCTTAGCACTAGCGGGGGGGCAGGATACGCAGTATTTT. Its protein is CASSLALAGGQDTQYF.

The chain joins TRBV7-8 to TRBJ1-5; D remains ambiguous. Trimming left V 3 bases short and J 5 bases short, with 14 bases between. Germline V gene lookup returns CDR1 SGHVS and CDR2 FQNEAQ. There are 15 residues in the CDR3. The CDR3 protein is CASSLAGLHYQPQHF. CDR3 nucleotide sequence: TGTGCCAGCAGCTTGGCAGGCTTACATTATCAGCCCCAGCATTTT.

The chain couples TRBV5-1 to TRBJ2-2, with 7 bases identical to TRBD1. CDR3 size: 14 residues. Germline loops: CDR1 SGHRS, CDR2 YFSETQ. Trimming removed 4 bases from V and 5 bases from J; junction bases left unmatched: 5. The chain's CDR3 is CASSKDRRTGELFF. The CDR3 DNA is TGCGCCAGCAGCAAGGACAGGCGGACCGGGGAGCTGTTTTTT.

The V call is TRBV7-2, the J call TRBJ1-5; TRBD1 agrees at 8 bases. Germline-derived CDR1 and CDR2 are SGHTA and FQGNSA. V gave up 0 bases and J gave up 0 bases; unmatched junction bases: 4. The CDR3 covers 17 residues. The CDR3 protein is CASSLAGQGISNQPQHF. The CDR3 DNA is TGTGCCAGCAGCTTAGCCGGACAGGGCATTAGCAATCAGCCCCAGCATTTT.

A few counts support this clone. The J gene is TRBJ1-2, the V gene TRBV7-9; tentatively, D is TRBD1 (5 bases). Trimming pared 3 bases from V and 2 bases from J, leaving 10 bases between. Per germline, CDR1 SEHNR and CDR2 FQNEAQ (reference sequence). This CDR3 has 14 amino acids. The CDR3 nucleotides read TGTGCCAGCAGCTTGGACGACAGAAACTATGGCTACACCTTC. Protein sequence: CASSLDDRNYGYTF.

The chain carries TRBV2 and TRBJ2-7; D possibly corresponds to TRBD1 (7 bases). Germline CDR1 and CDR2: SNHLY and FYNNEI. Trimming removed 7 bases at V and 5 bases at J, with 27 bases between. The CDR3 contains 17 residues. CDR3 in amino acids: CASTGGPNRGLSDEQYF. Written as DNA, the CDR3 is TGTGCCAGCACCGGAGGCCCTAACAGGGGACTGAGCGACGAGCAGTACTTC.

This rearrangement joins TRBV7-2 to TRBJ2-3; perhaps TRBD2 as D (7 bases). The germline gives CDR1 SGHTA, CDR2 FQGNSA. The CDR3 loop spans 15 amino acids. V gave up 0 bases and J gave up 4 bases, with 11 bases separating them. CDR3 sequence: CASSLAGGLADTQYF. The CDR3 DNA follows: TGTGCCAGCAGCTTAGCGGGGGGGCTTGCAGATACGCAGTATTTT.

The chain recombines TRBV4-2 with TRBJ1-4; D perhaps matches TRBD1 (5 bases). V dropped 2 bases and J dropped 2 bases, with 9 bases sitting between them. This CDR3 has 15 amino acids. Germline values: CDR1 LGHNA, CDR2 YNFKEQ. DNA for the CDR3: TGTGCCAGCAGCCAAATGTCAGGGACTAATGAAAAACTGTTTTTT. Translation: CASSQMSGTNEKLFF.